The present T cell receptor (beta chain) was sequenced within a study of blood T cell repertoires in COVID-19. Germline V CDR1 and CDR2: WSHSY, SAAADI. V was cut by 8 bases and J by 3 bases, with 15 bases left in between. This CDR3 comprises 14 residues. As handled by the study authors: From reference gene primer amplification, estimates of nucleated cell counts were derived. The assay was immunoSEQ multiplex PCR, and TCRdb's table has in-frame clones only and misses some. The DNA was the basis for D and trimming; V, J and clone size are from that table. The sample consists of about 260,000 clones, about 87% of them appearing once.

The sample taken for sequencing was peripheral blood. V and J are TRBV10-2 and TRBJ2-3, with unresolved D. The TCR originated in a woman in her 40s with acute or convalescent COVID-19. CDR3 region: CASARNYGTDTQYF. CDR3 in DNA: TGCGCCAGCGCTCGGAACTACGGGACAGATACGCAGTATTTT.